This T cell receptor beta chain was sequenced during a study of a mutant IDH1 vaccine in newly diagnosed glioma. The V end lost 0 bases, the J end lost 5 bases, and 19 bases lay between the germline ends. The CDR3 is 17 residues long. Per germline, CDR1 LNHDA and CDR2 SQIVND (reference sequence). Assay: immunoSEQ multiplex PCR; the TCRdb copy retains only in-frame clones and omits some. The table has around 30,000 clones, around 80% seen once; the top ten hold approximately 6.9%. In the case of this clone: The target antigen is unknown.

The time point was: week 35, safety follow-up. Every vaccine dose comprised 300 ug of mutant IDH1 20-mer peptide plus topical imiquimod. The source material was PBMCs, sampled from a glioma patient whose treatment included an IDH1 peptide vaccine. This TCR came from a woman aged 18 to 35 with glioma. The J gene is TRBJ2-5, the V gene TRBV19; possible D gene TRBD1, 6 bases. The CDR3 protein is CASSIEGPFQGRETQYF. In DNA, the CDR3 is TGTGCCAGTAGTATAGAGGGGCCCTTCCAGGGGCGTGAGACCCAGTACTTC.